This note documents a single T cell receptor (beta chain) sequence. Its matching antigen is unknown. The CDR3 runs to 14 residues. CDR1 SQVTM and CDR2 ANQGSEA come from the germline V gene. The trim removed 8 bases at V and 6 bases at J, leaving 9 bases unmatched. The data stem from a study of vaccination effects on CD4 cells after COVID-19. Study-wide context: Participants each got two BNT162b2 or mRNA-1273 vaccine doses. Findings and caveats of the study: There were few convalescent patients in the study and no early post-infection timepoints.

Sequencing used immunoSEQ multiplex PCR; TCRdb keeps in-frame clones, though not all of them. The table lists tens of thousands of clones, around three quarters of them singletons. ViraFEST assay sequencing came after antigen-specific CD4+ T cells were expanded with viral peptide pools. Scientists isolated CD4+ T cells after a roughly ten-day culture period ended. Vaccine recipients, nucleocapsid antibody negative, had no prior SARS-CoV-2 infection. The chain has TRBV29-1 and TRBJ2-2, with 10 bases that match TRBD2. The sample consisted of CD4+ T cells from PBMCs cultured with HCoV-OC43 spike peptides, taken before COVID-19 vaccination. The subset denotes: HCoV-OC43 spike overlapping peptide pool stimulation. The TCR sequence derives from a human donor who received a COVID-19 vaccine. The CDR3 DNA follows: TGCAGCTATAGAGCGGGGGGGGTCTCCGGGGAGCTGTTTTTT. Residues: CSYRAGGVSGELFF.